This T cell receptor (beta chain) stems from a study of liver allograft versus peripheral blood T cells. Study at large: Transplanted livers held T cell receptor repertoires, and these were compared with repertoires in recipients' peripheral blood.

Study-level results: Intragraft T cell receptor repertoires of liver allografts were reported to differ from peripheral blood repertoires.

TCRdb used MiXCR to reprocess the reads, holding one entry per CDR3 protein. The sample has about 14,000 distinct CDR3 sequences, roughly 22% seen once. With regard to this clonotype: The target antigen is unknown.

CDR1 and CDR2 (germline): SGHDT, YYEEEE. The V and J ends lost 2 bases and 1 base, in that order; junction bases with no gene match: 4. The CDR3 length is 15 residues. The chain recombines TRBV5-6 with TRBJ2-7; 9 bases line up with TRBD1. The TCR was taken from a human patient who had a liver transplant. Some T cells may be transferred from the graft donor. In DNA, the CDR3 is TGTGCCAGCAGCTTACCGGGACAGGGTTCCTACGAGCAGTACTTC. Encoded protein: CASSLPGQGSYEQYF.